This record concerns one TCR beta chain sequence. The sample comes from a study of blood T cell repertoires in COVID-19. Here immunoSEQ multiplex PCR was the method, and the copy in TCRdb shows in-frame clones only, minus some. The sample has tens of thousands of clones, approximately 86% seen once. CDR3 length: 14 amino acids. With 6 bases removed from V and 2 bases from J, the gap between germline ends came to 11 bases. CDR1 KGHSH and CDR2 LQKENI come from the germline V gene. The J gene is TRBJ1-3, the V gene TRBV18; D unclear. Sequencing was carried out using peripheral blood. The sequence derives from a human donor with acute or convalescent COVID-19. The donor label of this sample is uncertain. CDR3 DNA sequence: TGTGCCAGCTCTACTATGGGTGCTGGAAACACCATATATTTT. Amino acids: CASSTMGAGNTIYF.